This TCR beta chain came from a study of blood T cell repertoires in COVID-19. Turning to the study itself: COVID-19 samples from acute and convalescent phases originated in the United States, Italy and Spain. Sources were T cells, B-cell-depleted T cells, or PBMCs; the material itself was cDNA or gDNA.

As processed by the authors: By means of reference gene primer amplification, nucleated cell counts were estimated. TCRdb's copy holds only in-frame clones and misses some; the assay was immunoSEQ multiplex PCR. Clone size and V and J calls were adopted from that table, with D and trimming inferred from the DNA. The table has about 220,000 clones, about 90% seen once. Per germline, CDR1 SGHVS and CDR2 FQNEAQ. This CDR3 spans 15 amino acids. Germline trimming cut 0 bases from V and 3 bases from J; bases unmatched to any gene: 4. Sequencing was carried out using peripheral blood. V and J are TRBV7-8 and TRBJ1-2, with TRBD1 matching 7 bases. This clonotype originated in a man between 35 and 55 years old with active or convalescent COVID-19. Here the CDR3 reads CASSLAAGGYYGYTF. The CDR3 nucleotides read TGTGCCAGCAGCTTAGCGGCAGGGGGATACTATGGCTACACCTTC.